The T cell receptor (beta chain) under discussion was sequenced for a study of cytomegalovirus exposure and HLA in healthy donors. The study's findings and limits: Cytomegalovirus association was assigned to 150 to 200 TCR beta chains. Reports showed the classifier diagnosing cytomegalovirus status with high specificity and sensitivity. Sequences of the TCR beta chain were said to predict the HLA-A and HLA-B alleles of most subjects accurately. No immune exposure information besides CMV serostatus was available.

The PCR had 60 Vbeta and 13 Jbeta primers. Using immunoSEQ multiplex PCR, the repertoire was profiled, and TCRdb retains in-frame clones only, with some absent. The repertoire includes about 130,000 clones, about 82% of them detected once, and under 6% sits in the top ten. Comments on this clone: Antigen specificity is unknown.

The J segment lost 4 bases and the V segment lost 6 bases, leaving 8 bases of the junction unmatched. The CDR3 is 15 residues long. CDR1 is MNHNY and CDR2 is SVGAGI in the germline V gene (reference sequence). The sequence was obtained from a young man in good health and CMV-seronegative. The sample taken for sequencing was PBMCs. V is TRBV6-6 and J is TRBJ2-2; TRBD1 matches at 7 bases. The CDR3 is CASSSRQGGTGELFF. The CDR3 region has the DNA TGTGCCAGCAGCAGCAGACAGGGTGGCACCGGGGAGCTGTTTTTT.